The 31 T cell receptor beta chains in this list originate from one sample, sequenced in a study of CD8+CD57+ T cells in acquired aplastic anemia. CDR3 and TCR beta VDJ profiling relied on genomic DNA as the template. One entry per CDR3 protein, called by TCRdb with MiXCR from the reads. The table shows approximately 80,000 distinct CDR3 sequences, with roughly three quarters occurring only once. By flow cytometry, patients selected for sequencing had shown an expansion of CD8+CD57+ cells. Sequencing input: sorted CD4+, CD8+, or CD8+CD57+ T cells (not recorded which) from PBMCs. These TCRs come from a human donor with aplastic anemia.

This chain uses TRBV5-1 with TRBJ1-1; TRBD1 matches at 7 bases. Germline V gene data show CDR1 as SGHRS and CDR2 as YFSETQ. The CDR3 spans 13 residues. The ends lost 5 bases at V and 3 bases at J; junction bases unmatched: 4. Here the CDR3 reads CASSNQGDTEAFF. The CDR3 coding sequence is TGCGCCAGCAGTAACCAGGGGGACACTGAAGCTTTCTTT.

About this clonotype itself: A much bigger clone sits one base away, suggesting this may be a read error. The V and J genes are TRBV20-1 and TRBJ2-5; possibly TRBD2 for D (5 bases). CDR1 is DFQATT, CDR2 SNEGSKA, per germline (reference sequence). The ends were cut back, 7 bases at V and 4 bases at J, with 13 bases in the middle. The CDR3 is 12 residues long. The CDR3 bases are TGCAGTGGCGAGGGCGACGGAGAGACCCAGTACTTC. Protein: CSGEGDGETQYF.

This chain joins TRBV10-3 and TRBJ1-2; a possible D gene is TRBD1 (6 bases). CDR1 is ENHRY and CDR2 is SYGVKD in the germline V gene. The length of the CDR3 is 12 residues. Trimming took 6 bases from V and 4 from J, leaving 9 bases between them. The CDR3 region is CAISADSYGYTF. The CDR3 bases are TGTGCCATCAGCGCGGACAGCTATGGCTACACCTTC.

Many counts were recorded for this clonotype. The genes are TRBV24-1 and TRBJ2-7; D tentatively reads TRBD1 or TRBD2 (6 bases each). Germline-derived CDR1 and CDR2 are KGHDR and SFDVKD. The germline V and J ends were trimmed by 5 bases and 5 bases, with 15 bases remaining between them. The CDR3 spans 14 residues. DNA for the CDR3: TGTGCCACCAGTGTATCCGGGGGCGCAGACGAGCAGTACTTC. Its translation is CATSVSGGADEQYF.

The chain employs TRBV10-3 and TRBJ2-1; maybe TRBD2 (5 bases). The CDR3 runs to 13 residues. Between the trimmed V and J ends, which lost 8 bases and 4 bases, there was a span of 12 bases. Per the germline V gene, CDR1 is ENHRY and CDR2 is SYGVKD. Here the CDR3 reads CAIGTREYNEQFF. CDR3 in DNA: TGTGCCATCGGAACTAGGGAGTACAATGAGCAGTTCTTC.

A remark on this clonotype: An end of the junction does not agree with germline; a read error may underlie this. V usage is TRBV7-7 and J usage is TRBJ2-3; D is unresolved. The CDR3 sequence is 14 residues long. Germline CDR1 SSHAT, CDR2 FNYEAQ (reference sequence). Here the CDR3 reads CASSLESASTTQYF. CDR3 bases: TGTGCTAGCAGCTTAGAATCGGCTAGTACTACGCAGTATTTT.

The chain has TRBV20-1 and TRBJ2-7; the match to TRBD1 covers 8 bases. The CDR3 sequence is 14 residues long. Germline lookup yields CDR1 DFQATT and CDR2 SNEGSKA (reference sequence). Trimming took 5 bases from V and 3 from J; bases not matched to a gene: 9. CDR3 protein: CSAGGGQGFYEQYF. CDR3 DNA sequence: TGCAGTGCTGGGGGAGGACAGGGTTTCTACGAGCAGTACTTC.

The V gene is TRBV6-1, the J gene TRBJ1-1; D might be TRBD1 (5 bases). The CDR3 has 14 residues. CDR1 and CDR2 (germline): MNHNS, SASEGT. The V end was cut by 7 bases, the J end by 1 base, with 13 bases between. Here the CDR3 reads CASKIQQENTEAFF. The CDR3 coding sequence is TGTGCCAGCAAGATACAACAGGAGAACACTGAAGCTTTCTTT.

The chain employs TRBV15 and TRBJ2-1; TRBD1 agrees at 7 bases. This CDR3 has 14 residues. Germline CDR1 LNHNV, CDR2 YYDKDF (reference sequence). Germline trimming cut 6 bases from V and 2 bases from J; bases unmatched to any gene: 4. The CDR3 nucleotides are TGTGCCACCAGTAGACAGGGCCCCTACAATGAGCAGTTCTTC. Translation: CATSRQGPYNEQFF. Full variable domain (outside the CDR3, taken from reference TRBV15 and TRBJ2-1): DAMVIQNPRYQVTQFGKPVTLSCSQTLNHNVMYWYQQKSSQAPKLLFHYYDKDFNNEADTPDNFQSRRPNTSFCFLDIRSPGLGDTAMYLCATSRQGPYNEQFFGPGTRLTVL.

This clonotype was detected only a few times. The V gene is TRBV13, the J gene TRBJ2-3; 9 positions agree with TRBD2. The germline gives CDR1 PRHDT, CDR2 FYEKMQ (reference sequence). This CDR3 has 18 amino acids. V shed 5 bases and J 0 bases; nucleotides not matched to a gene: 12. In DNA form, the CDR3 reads TGTGCCAGCAGCACTAACGGGCTAGCGGGAACTAGCACAGATACGCAGTATTTT. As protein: CASSTNGLAGTSTDTQYF.

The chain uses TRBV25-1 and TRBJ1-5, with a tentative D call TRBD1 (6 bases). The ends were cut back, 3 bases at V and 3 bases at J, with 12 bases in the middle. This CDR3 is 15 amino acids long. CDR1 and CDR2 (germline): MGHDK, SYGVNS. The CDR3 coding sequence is TGTGCCAGCAGTGATGTACAGGGAGACAATCAGCCCCAGCATTTT. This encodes CASSDVQGDNQPQHF.

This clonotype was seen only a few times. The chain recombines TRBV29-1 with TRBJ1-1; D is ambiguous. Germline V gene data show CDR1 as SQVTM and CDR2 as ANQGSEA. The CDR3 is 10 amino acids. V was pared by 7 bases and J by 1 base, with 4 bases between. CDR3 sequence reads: CSARNTEAFF. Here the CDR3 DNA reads TGCAGCGCGCGGAACACTGAAGCTTTCTTT.

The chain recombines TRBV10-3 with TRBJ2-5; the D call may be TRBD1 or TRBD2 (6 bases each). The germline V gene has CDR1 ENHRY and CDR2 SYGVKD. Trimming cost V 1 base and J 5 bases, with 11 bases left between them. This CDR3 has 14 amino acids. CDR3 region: CAISELGGPETQYF. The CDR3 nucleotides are TGTGCCATCAGTGAGTTGGGGGGCCCGGAGACCCAGTACTTC.

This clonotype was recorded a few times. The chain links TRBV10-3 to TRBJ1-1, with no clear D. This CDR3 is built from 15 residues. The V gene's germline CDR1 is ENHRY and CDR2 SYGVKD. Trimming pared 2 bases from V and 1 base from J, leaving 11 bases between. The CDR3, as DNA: TGTGCCATCAGTGAGCGACAAGGAGGGAACACTGAAGCTTTCTTT. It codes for CAISERQGGNTEAFF.

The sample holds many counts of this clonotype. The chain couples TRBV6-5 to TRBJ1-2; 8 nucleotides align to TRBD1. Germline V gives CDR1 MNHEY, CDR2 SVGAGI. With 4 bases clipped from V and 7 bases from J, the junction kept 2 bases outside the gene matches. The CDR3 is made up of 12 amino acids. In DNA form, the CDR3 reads TGTGCCAGCAGTTTCGACAGGGGTGGCTACACCTTC. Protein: CASSFDRGGYTF.

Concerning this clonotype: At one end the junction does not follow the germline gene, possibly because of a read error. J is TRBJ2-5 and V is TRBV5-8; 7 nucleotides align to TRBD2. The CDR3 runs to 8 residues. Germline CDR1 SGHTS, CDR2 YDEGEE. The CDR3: CASVGGGF. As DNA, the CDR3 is TGTGCCAGCGTTGGCGGGGGCTTC. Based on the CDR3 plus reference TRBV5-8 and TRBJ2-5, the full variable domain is EAGVTQSPTHLIKTRGQQATLRCSPISGHTSVYWYQQALGLGLQFLLWYDEGEERNRGNFPPRFSGRQFPNYSSELNVNALELEDSALYLCASVGGGFGPGTRLLVL.

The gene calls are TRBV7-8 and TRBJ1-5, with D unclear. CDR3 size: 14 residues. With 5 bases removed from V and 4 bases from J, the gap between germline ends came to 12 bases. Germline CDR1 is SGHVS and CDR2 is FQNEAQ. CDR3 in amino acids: CASSVTPGNQPQHF. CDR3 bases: TGTGCCAGCAGCGTTACCCCCGGGAATCAGCCCCAGCATTTT.

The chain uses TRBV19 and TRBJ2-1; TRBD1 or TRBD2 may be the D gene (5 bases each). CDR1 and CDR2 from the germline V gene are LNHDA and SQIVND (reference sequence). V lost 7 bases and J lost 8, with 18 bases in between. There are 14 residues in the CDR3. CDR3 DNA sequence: TGTGCCAGTAATCCGCGCCCGGGGCGCGATGAGCAGTTCTTC. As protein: CASNPRPGRDEQFF.

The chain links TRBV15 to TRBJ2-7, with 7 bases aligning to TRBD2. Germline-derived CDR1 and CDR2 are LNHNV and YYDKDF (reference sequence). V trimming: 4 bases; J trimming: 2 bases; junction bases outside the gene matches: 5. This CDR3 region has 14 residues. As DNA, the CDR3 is TGTGCCACCAGCATCGCCGGGACTACCTACGAGCAGTACTTC. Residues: CATSIAGTTYEQYF.

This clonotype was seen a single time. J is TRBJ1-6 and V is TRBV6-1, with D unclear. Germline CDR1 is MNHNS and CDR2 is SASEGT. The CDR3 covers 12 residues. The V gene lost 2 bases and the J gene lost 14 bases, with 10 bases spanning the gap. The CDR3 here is CASSETPISLHF. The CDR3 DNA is TGTGCCAGCAGTGAAACCCCTATATCCCTCCACTTT.

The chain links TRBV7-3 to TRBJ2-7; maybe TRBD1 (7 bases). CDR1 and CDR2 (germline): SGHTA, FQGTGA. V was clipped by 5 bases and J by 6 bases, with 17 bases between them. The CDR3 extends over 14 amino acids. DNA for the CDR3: TGTGCCAGCAGCGTCCGACAGGGACTCTGCGAGCAGTACTTC. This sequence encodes CASSVRQGLCEQYF.

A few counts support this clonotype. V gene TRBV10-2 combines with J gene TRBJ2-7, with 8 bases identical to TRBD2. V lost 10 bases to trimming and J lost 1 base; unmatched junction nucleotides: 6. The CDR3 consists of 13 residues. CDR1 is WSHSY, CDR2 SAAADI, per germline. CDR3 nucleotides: TGCGCCATCACTAGCGGACATTCCTACGAGCAGTACTTC. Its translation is CAITSGHSYEQYF.

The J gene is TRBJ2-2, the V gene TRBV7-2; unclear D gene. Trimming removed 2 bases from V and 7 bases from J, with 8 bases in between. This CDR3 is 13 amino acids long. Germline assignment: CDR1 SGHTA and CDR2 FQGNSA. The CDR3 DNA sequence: TGTGCCAGCAGCTTACGCACGCACGGGGAGCTGTTTTTT. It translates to CASSLRTHGELFF.

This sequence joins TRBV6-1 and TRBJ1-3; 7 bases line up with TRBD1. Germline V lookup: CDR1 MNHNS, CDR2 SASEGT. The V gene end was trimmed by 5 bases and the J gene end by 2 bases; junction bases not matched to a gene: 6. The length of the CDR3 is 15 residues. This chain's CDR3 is CASSTDRVPGNTIYF. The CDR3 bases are TGTGCCAGCAGTACAGACAGGGTCCCTGGAAACACCATATATTTT.

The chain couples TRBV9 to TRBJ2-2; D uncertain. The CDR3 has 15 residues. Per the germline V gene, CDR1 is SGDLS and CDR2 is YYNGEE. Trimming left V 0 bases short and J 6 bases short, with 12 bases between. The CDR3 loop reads CASSVVGKTSGELFF. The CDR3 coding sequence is TGTGCCAGCAGCGTAGTGGGAAAAACTTCCGGGGAGCTGTTTTTT.

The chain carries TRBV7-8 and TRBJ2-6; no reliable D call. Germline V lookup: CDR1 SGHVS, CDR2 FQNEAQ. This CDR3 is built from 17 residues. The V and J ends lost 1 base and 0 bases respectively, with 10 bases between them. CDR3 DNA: TGTGCCAGCAGCTTAGTCGTGTCAGCCTCTGGGGCCAACGTCCTGACTTTC. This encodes CASSLVVSASGANVLTF.

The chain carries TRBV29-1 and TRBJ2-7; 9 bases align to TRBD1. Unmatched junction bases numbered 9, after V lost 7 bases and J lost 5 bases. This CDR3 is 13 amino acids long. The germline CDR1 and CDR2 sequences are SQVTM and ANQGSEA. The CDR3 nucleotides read TGCAGCGCCGGAACCGGGACAGGGAACGAGCAGTACTTC. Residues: CSAGTGTGNEQYF.

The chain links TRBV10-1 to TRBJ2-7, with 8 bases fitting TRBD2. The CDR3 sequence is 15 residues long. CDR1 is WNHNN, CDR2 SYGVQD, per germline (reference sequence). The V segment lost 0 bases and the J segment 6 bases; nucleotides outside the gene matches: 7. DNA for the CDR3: TGCGCCAGCAGTGAGTCCCCGGTCACTAGCGGCGAGCAGTACTTC. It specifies CASSESPVTSGEQYF.

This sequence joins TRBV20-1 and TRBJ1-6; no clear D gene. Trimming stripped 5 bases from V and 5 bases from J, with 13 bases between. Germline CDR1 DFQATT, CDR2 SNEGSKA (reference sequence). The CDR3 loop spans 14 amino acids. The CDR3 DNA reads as TGCAGTGCTCCCGGGATCTCGGATAATTCACCCCTCCACTTT. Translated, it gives CSAPGISDNSPLHF.

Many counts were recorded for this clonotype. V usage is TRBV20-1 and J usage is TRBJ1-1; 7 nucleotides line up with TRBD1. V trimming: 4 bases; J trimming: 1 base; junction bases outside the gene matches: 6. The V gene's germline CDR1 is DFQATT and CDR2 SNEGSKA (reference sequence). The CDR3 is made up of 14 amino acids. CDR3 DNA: TGCAGTGCTAATGGGGACAGCTCGAACACTGAAGCTTTCTTT. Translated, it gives CSANGDSSNTEAFF.

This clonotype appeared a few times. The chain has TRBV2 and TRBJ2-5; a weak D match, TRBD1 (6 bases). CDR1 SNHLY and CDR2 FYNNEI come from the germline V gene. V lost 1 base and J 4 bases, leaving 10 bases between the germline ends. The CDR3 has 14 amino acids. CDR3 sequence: CASSEEGVVETQYF. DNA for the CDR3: TGTGCCAGCAGTGAAGAGGGGGTGGTAGAGACCCAGTACTTC. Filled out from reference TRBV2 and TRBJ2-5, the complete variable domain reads EPEVTQTPSHQVTQMGQEVILRCVPISNHLYFYWYRQILGQKVEFLVSFYNNEISEKSEIFDDQFSVERPDGSNFTLKIRSTKLEDSAMYFCASSEEGVVETQYFGPGTRLLVL.